Presented here are 9 T cell receptor beta chains from one specimen sequenced in a study of blood T cell repertoires in COVID-19. The protocol was immunoSEQ multiplex PCR, while the TCRdb copy is restricted to in-frame clones and leaves out a portion. The sample includes around 62,000 clones, roughly 85% seen only once; the top ten take more than 20%. Input material: peripheral blood. The receptors come from a man aged 45-60 years with acute or convalescent COVID-19.

This clone is a singleton in its sample. The junction shows a germline mismatch at one end, possibly a read error. The V gene is TRBV11-2, the J gene TRBJ2-7, with 13 bases identical to TRBD2. Germline V CDR1 and CDR2: SGHAT, FQNNGV. The CDR3 totals 13 residues. CDR3 DNA: TGTGCCAGCGGACCAACTAGCGGGGGGGCCATGTTCTTC. This gives the protein CASGPTSGGAMFF.

The gene calls are TRBV11-2 and TRBJ2-5; TRBD1 matches 9 bases. After removal of 5 bases from V and 2 bases from J, the junction contained 9 bases not matched to a gene. Germline V gene data show CDR1 as SGHAT and CDR2 as FQNNGV. The CDR3 contains 16 residues. CDR3 nucleotide sequence: TGTGCCAGCAGCGAGTGGGACAGGGTCAATCAAGAGACCCAGTACTTC. Amino acids: CASSEWDRVNQETQYF.

This clone has only a few counts. V and J are TRBV4-2 and TRBJ2-5, with a weak D call TRBD1 (5 bases). This CDR3 is built from 17 residues. V shed 1 base and J shed 4 bases, with 19 bases lying between them. Germline loops: CDR1 LGHNA, CDR2 YNFKEQ. CDR3 bases: TGTGCCAGCAGCCAAGTGGGGTCCGGGCAGGGTGGAGAGACCCAGTACTTC. It codes for CASSQVGSGQGGETQYF.

In this sample, this clone turned up once. V gene TRBV15 combines with J gene TRBJ1-6; 7 bases fit TRBD1. Per the germline V gene, CDR1 is LNHNV and CDR2 is YYDKDF (reference sequence). This CDR3 contains 15 residues. J gave up 2 bases and V 4 bases, and 2 bases lay outside the gene matches. The CDR3 DNA sequence: TGTGCCACCAGCACCGGGACAGCCTATAATTCACCCCTCCACTTT. It translates to CATSTGTAYNSPLHF.

The chain recombines TRBV5-6 with TRBJ1-2, with D possibly TRBD1 on 6 matching bases. The CDR3 is 17 amino acids. Germline loops: CDR1 SGHDT, CDR2 YYEEEE. The V gene lost 2 bases and the J gene lost 3 bases, with 20 bases spanning the gap. The CDR3 sequence is CASSFRPTGGGYYGYTF. The CDR3 DNA follows: TGTGCCAGCAGCTTCAGACCTACGGGGGGCGGGTACTATGGCTACACCTTC.

This chain's CDR3 is CASSLDSANYGYTF. DNA of the CDR3: TGCGCCAGCAGCTTGGACAGTGCTAACTATGGCTACACCTTC. The V and J genes are TRBV5-1 and TRBJ1-2, with unresolved D. CDR3 length: 14 amino acids. CDR1 and CDR2 (germline): SGHRS, YFSETQ. The V end lost 0 bases, the J end lost 0 bases, and 6 bases lay between the germline ends.

A few counts support this clone. V usage is TRBV18 and J usage is TRBJ1-1; D is possibly TRBD1 (6 bases). Germline V CDR1 and CDR2: KGHSH, LQKENI. The CDR3 has 13 amino acids. With 3 bases removed from V and 4 bases from J, the gap between germline ends came to 9 bases. CDR3 bases: TGTGCCAGCTCACCGGGGACACCCACTGAAGCTTTCTTT. It yields the protein CASSPGTPTEAFF.

J is TRBJ2-3 and V is TRBV11-2; 7 positions match TRBD1. With V trimmed by 0 bases and J by 0 bases, 3 bases remained unmatched. Per the germline V gene, CDR1 is SGHAT and CDR2 is FQNNGV. This CDR3 comprises 16 residues. CDR3 sequence reads: CASSLDTGESTDTQYF. In DNA, the CDR3 is TGTGCCAGCAGCTTAGATACAGGGGAGAGCACAGATACGCAGTATTTT.

The rearrangement links TRBV6-6 to TRBJ2-5; TRBD1 matches at 8 bases. Trimming removed 6 bases from V and 5 bases from J; junction bases left unmatched: 8. This CDR3 has 14 residues. CDR1 and CDR2 from the germline V gene are MNHNY and SVGAGI (reference sequence). Written as DNA, the CDR3 is TGTGCCAGCAGCCAACAGGGGGTTGTTGAGACCCAGTACTTC. This gives the protein CASSQQGVVETQYF.